Here is one T cell receptor (beta chain) with its context. Its specificity is unknown. TCRdb re-called the 5' RACE reads; every CDR3 protein appears as one record, without DNA. Found here are 90,000 to 130,000 distinct CDR3 sequences; the top ten clones hold under 20%. The source of the sample is a study of T cells expressing NK-cell markers. Study overall: Sequenced donors, eight in total, included seven who were HCMV-seropositive and one who was seronegative. Regarding the study as a whole: Dominant NKG2C+ clonotypes made up roughly 1.0-7.5% of CD8+ T cells in a handful of donors.

Germline CDR1 and CDR2: LGHNA and YSLEER. The length of the CDR3 is 16 residues. The sequence came from a woman aged 18 to 75 in good health. The sample taken for sequencing was blood T cells: a sorted CD56 or NKG2C T cell subset, CD4+ or CD8+ T cells, or bulk PBMC T cells (not recorded which). This chain links TRBV4-3 with TRBJ2-7; as DNA is missing, the TRBD1 call by TCRdb cannot be tested. CDR3 region: CASSPNWGGLLDEQYF.